These T cell receptor beta chains were read from a single sample in a study of cytomegalovirus exposure and HLA in healthy donors. Clones were sequenced by immunoSEQ multiplex PCR, and TCRdb holds only the in-frame ones, with some missing. The repertoire holds about 100,000 clones, with roughly 75% as singletons. Sequencing input: PBMCs. All receptors come from a woman between 18 and 29 years old in good health and CMV-seropositive. Each CDR3 is given with its conserved first and last residue. D genes are given only for firm matches. Some rows have no size entry. The others give once, few or many, or a class for an expanded clone.

CASSLSGLAGGHEQYF	TGTGCCAGCAGCTTATCAGGACTAGCGGGAGGTCACGAGCAGTACTTC	TRBV7-9	.	TRBD2	TRBJ2-7	16
CASGPWAGGETQYF	TGTGCCAGCGGGCCGTGGGCGGGAGGGGAGACCCAGTACTTC	TRBV28	.	TRBD2	TRBJ2-5	14
CASSWVTGLTDTQYF	TGTGCCAGCAGCTGGGTGACTGGCCTTACGGATACGCAGTATTTT	TRBV5-4	.	.	TRBJ2-3	15
CASSRTEDLSYNEQFF	TGTGCCAGCAGCCGCACAGAAGATCTATCCTACAATGAGCAGTTCTTC	TRBV13	.	.	TRBJ2-1	16
CASSAGGEGGEQFF	TGTGCCAGCAGCGCGGGTGGGGAGGGAGGGGAGCAGTTCTTC	TRBV9	.	TRBD2	TRBJ2-1	14
CASSYSGSPGELFF	TGTGCCAGCAGTTACTCAGGGTCCCCCGGGGAGCTGTTTTTT	TRBV27	.	.	TRBJ2-2	14
CASSSTGDPNYGYTF	TGCGCCAGCAGCAGTACAGGGGACCCTAACTATGGCTACACCTTC	TRBV5-1	.	TRBD1	TRBJ1-2	15
CASSQDHSSNQPQHF	TGCGCCAGCAGCCAAGATCACAGTAGCAATCAGCCCCAGCATTTT	TRBV4-1	.	.	TRBJ1-5	15
CASRRYRESTDTQYF	TGTGCCAGCAGGCGGTACAGGGAGAGCACAGATACGCAGTATTTT	TRBV28	.	.	TRBJ2-3	15
CASSPGLAAYEQYF	TGTGCCAGCAGCCCAGGACTAGCGGCCTACGAGCAGTACTTC	TRBV14	.	TRBD2	TRBJ2-7	14
CASSSRLAGHQETQYF	TGTGCCAGCAGCTCCAGACTAGCGGGGCATCAAGAGACCCAGTACTTC	TRBV7-7	.	TRBD2	TRBJ2-5	16
CASSSLLVKVYEQFF	TGTGCCAGTAGTTCGTTACTAGTAAAGGTCTATGAGCAGTTCTTC	TRBV19	.	.	TRBJ2-1	15
CASKDTGEKLFF	TGTGCCAGCAAGGACACCGGTGAAAAACTGTTTTTT	TRBV27	.	.	TRBJ1-4	12
CASSYSMRGQGFEQYF	TGTGCCAGCAGTTACTCGATGCGGGGACAGGGGTTCGAGCAGTACTTC	TRBV6-5	.	TRBD1	TRBJ2-7	16
CASSLKTGVIGTDTQYF	TGTGCCAGTAGTCTGAAAACAGGGGTAATCGGCACAGATACGCAGTATTTT	TRBV19	.	TRBD1	TRBJ2-3	17
CASSNGRVNSPLHF	TGTGCCAGCAGTAATGGCAGGGTTAATTCACCCCTCCACTTT	TRBV27	.	.	TRBJ1-6	14
CASSQLGPGELFF	TGTGCCAGCAGCCAATTGGGCCCCGGGGAGCTGTTTTTT	TRBV14	few	.	TRBJ2-2	13
CASSIGQLNTEAFF	TGTGCCAGCAGCATCGGACAATTGAACACTGAAGCTTTCTTT	TRBV9	.	.	TRBJ1-1	14
CASSQVGGTGGDEQYF	TGCGCCAGCAGCCAAGTCGGTGGGACAGGGGGCGACGAGCAGTACTTC	TRBV4-1	once	TRBD1	TRBJ2-7	16
CASSSGQGGQPQHF	TGTGCCAGCAGCTCCGGACAGGGCGGTCAGCCCCAGCATTTT	TRBV5-4	.	TRBD1	TRBJ1-5	14
CASSRLAGLAYEQYF	TGTGCCAGCAGTAGGCTAGCGGGGCTCGCCTACGAGCAGTACTTC	TRBV6-6	.	TRBD2	TRBJ2-7	15
CASSEGTLNTEAFF	TGTGCCAGCAGTGAAGGGACACTGAACACTGAAGCTTTCTTT	TRBV6-1	.	.	TRBJ1-1	14
CASSGSGETQYF	TGTGCCAGCAGCGGCTCCGGGGAGACCCAGTACTTC	TRBV9	.	.	TRBJ2-5	12
CASSFSGTFTDTQYF	TGTGCCAGCAGTTTCTCCGGGACTTTCACAGATACGCAGTATTTT	TRBV27	few	.	TRBJ2-3	15
CASSLDPTGVLTF	TGCGCCAGCAGCCTGGACCCGACGGGCGTCCTGACTTTC	TRBV5-1	.	.	TRBJ2-6	13
CSALWGREANTGELFF	TGCAGTGCCCTTTGGGGGCGCGAAGCGAACACCGGGGAGCTGTTTTTT	TRBV29-1	few	.	TRBJ2-2	16
CASSVEIAPEGEQYF	TGTGCCAGCAGCGTAGAAATAGCCCCGGAGGGCGAGCAGTACTTC	TRBV9	.	.	TRBJ2-7	15
CASSDSRDEQFF	TGTGCCAGCAGTGACTCCCGGGATGAGCAGTTCTTC	TRBV6-4	.	.	TRBJ2-1	12
CSVSGALSGGSLNTEAFF	TGCAGCGTTTCAGGGGCGTTAAGCGGGGGTTCGCTGAACACTGAAGCTTTCTTT	TRBV29-1	once	.	TRBJ1-1	18
CASSQDPGGQGRREQFF	TGCGCCAGCAGCCAAGATCCAGGGGGACAGGGGAGACGGGAGCAGTTCTTC	TRBV4-3	once	TRBD1	TRBJ2-1	17
CASRPGGSYNEQFF	TGTGCCAGCAGGCCGGGAGGGTCGTACAATGAGCAGTTCTTC	TRBV25-1	.	TRBD2	TRBJ2-1	14
CASRIRSISTQYF	TGTGCCAGCAGGATACGGAGCATCAGTACCCAGTACTTC	TRBV2	.	.	TRBJ2-5	13
CAWNSSPYEQYF	TGTGCCTGGAATAGTTCCCCTTACGAGCAGTACTTC	TRBV30	.	.	TRBJ2-7	12
CASSLNRDSHNEQFF	TGCGCCAGCAGCCTCAACCGGGACAGCCACAATGAGCAGTTCTTC	TRBV4-3	.	TRBD1	TRBJ2-1	15
CSAGGGERNTIYF	TGCAGCGCTGGCGGGGGGGAGAGAAACACCATATATTTT	TRBV29-1	once	.	TRBJ1-3	13
CASNLGLAGTDTQYF	TGTGCCAGTAACCTCGGACTAGCGGGCACAGATACGCAGTATTTT	TRBV19	.	TRBD2	TRBJ2-3	15
CASMRVGPSGRAAKNIQYF	TGTGCCAGTATGAGGGTGGGACCTAGCGGGAGGGCCGCCAAAAACATTCAGTACTTC	TRBV19	.	TRBD2	TRBJ2-4	19
CASTRNWDSKETQYF	TGCGCCAGCACTCGAAATTGGGACTCTAAAGAGACCCAGTACTTC	TRBV4-1	.	.	TRBJ2-5	15
CASRRTSGRGETQYF	TGTGCCAGCAGGAGGACTAGCGGGAGGGGGGAGACCCAGTACTTC	TRBV25-1	.	TRBD2	TRBJ2-5	15
CASSLVRTSDTDTQYF	TGTGCCAGCAGCTTAGTTAGGACTAGCGACACAGATACGCAGTATTTT	TRBV7-2	.	TRBD2	TRBJ2-3	16
CASSQVVRGTGELFF	TGCGCCAGCAGCCAAGTTGTCAGGGGCACCGGGGAGCTGTTTTTT	TRBV4-3	.	.	TRBJ2-2	15
CASSSYDSWTDTQYF	TGTGCCAGCAGCTCCTACGACAGTTGGACAGATACGCAGTATTTT	TRBV7-6	.	.	TRBJ2-3	15
CASSEPLAGETYEQYF	TGTGCCAGCAGCGAACCACTAGCGGGGGAGACCTACGAGCAGTACTTC	TRBV7-9	.	TRBD2	TRBJ2-7	16
CASSWGGGTGAGTEAFF	TGTGCCAGCAGCTGGGGGGGTGGGACAGGAGCTGGCACTGAAGCTTTCTTT	TRBV5-4	.	TRBD1	TRBJ1-1	17
CASSLRVAGRETQYF	TGTGCCAGCAGCTTGAGGGTTGCGGGACGGGAGACCCAGTACTTC	TRBV5-8	.	.	TRBJ2-5	15
CASSFPDRDNQPQHF	TGTGCCAGCAGTTTCCCCGACAGGGACAATCAGCCCCAGCATTTT	TRBV28	.	TRBD1	TRBJ1-5	15
CAWSVQTSGGQETQYF	TGTGCCTGGAGTGTACAGACTAGCGGGGGCCAAGAGACCCAGTACTTC	TRBV30	.	TRBD2	TRBJ2-5	16
CASSGQGGPQHF	TGTGCCAGCAGTGGACAGGGGGGGCCCCAGCATTTT	TRBV6-4	.	TRBD1	TRBJ1-5	12
CASRQSSTDTQYF	TGTGCCAGCAGACAGTCTAGCACAGATACGCAGTATTTT	TRBV19	.	.	TRBJ2-3	13